These T cell receptor beta chains were read from a single sample in a study of OX40 agonist ivuxolimab in advanced cancers. Using immunoSEQ multiplex PCR, the repertoire was profiled, and TCRdb retains in-frame clones only, with some absent. The sample yields roughly 48,000 clones, around nine tenths seen once. The source was CD4+ or CD8+ T cells sorted from blood, collected in a trial of the OX40 agonist ivuxolimab. These receptors originate from an adult with an advanced solid tumor such as melanoma, head and neck, liver or kidney cancer. Both conserved end residues are part of each CDR3. A D gene is named only where the DNA matches it firmly. Expanded clones get a size class; other rows say once, few or many, or leave the size out.

j_gene | d_gene | abundance | v_gene | CDR3nt | CDR3aa
TRBJ2-3 | NA | NA | TRBV7-2 | TGTGCCAGCAGTATCGGCGGGGCGAGCACAGATACGCAGTATTTT | CASSIGGASTDTQYF
TRBJ1-5 | NA | NA | TRBV27 | TGTGCCAGCAGCACGCCCTCCTCAGGGGACCAGCCCCAGCATTTT | CASSTPSSGDQPQHF
TRBJ2-5 | TRBD1 | once | TRBV4-3 | TGCGCCAGCAGCCACCTTCGGACAGGAGAGACCCAGTACTTC | CASSHLRTGETQYF
TRBJ2-7 | TRBD1 | NA | TRBV27 | TGTGCCAGCAGTCCCCCGGACAGGATCCCCTACGAGCAGTACTTC | CASSPPDRIPYEQYF
TRBJ2-4 | TRBD1 | NA | TRBV6-4 | TGTGCCAGCAGCAAAAAACAGGGGTTACCCCCTGTAGCCAAAAACATTCAGTACTTC | CASSKKQGLPPVAKNIQYF
TRBJ1-4 | NA | NA | TRBV28 | TGTGCCAGCACGCTGGAGGGAAGTGATGAAAAACTGTTTTTT | CASTLEGSDEKLFF
TRBJ2-5 | TRBD1 | NA | TRBV28 | TGTGCCAGCAGAAACAGCCGGGACAGGATAGAGGAGACCCAGTACTTC | CASRNSRDRIEETQYF
TRBJ2-7 | NA | NA | TRBV27 | TGTGCCAGCAGTCCAGCGCCGGACGAGCAGTACTTC | CASSPAPDEQYF
TRBJ2-1 | NA | NA | TRBV29-1 | TGCACCGCGGACAATGAGCAGTTCTTC | CTADNEQFF
TRBJ2-6 | NA | few | TRBV4-2 | TGTGCCAGCAGCCAAGAGTTAAGCTCTGGGGCCAACGTCCTGACTTTC | CASSQELSSGANVLTF
TRBJ2-7 | NA | NA | TRBV11-2 | TGTGCCAGCAGCCCAGGACCAAGCTCCTACGAGCAGTACTTC | CASSPGPSSYEQYF
TRBJ1-2 | NA | NA | TRBV2 | TGTGCCAGCAGCCCCGCCGACGGTAACTATGGCTACACCTTC | CASSPADGNYGYTF
TRBJ1-2 | TRBD1 | NA | TRBV9 | TGTGCCAGCAGCGGACAGGGGTATGGCTACACCTTC | CASSGQGYGYTF
TRBJ1-4 | NA | NA | TRBV18 | TGTGCCAGCTCACGGTATGGGCGCGCAACTAATGAAAAACTGTTTTTT | CASSRYGRATNEKLFF
TRBJ1-6 | NA | NA | TRBV19 | TGTGCCAGTAGCCCCGGGACGTCATATAATTCACCCCTCCACTTT | CASSPGTSYNSPLHF
TRBJ1-1 | NA | NA | TRBV7-3 | TGTGCCAGCAGCCTTCTACAGGGAACTGAAGCTTTCTTT | CASSLLQGTEAFF
TRBJ2-7 | NA | NA | TRBV18 | TGTGCCAGCTCATTCAGAGGGTACTCCTACGAGCAGTACTTC | CASSFRGYSYEQYF
TRBJ2-7 | NA | NA | TRBV10-3 | TGTGCCATCAGTGAGCCAGGAACCTACGAGCAGTACTTC | CAISEPGTYEQYF
TRBJ1-1 | TRBD1 | NA | TRBV5-1 | TGCGCCAGCAGTTCGGGACAGGGGGAGGACACTGAAGCTTTCTTT | CASSSGQGEDTEAFF
TRBJ2-7 | NA | NA | TRBV2 | TGTGCCCAATCGGGCGGTAGCTCCTACGAGCAGTACTTC | CAQSGGSSYEQYF
TRBJ1-1 | TRBD1 | NA | TRBV28 | TGTGCCAGCAGTTCCCTAGACAGGGGAGACACTGAAGCTTTCTTT | CASSSLDRGDTEAFF
TRBJ2-7 | NA | NA | TRBV2 | TGTGCCAGCAGAGCAGGGAGATTATCAAGCTACGAGCAGTACTTC | CASRAGRLSSYEQYF
TRBJ1-2 | TRBD1 | NA | TRBV6-6 | TGTGCCACCTACCCAGGGGGCGACTATGGCTACACCTTC | CATYPGGDYGYTF
TRBJ2-5 | NA | few | TRBV27 | TGTGCCAGCAGTTTTATCAAAGGGGAGACCCAGTACTTC | CASSFIKGETQYF
TRBJ2-7 | NA | NA | TRBV7-8 | TGTGCCAGCAGCTTGAATGTTCGGAGCGAGCAGTACTTC | CASSLNVRSEQYF
TRBJ2-1 | TRBD2 | NA | TRBV28 | TGTGCCGTTCGAGGGAGCGGGGGCTACAATGAGCAGTTCTTC | CAVRGSGGYNEQFF
TRBJ2-1 | TRBD1 | NA | TRBV11-2 | TGTGCCAGCAGCCCAGGGACAGTCAATGAGCAGTTCTTC | CASSPGTVNEQFF
TRBJ2-7 | NA | NA | TRBV9 | TGTGCCAGCAGCCCGGTTATCGGCGAGCAGTACTTC | CASSPVIGEQYF
TRBJ2-7 | NA | NA | TRBV4-3 | TGCGCCAGCAGCCAAGTGGTGGAGGTCTCCTACGAGCAGTACTTC | CASSQVVEVSYEQYF
TRBJ1-2 | NA | NA | TRBV5-6 | TGTGCCAGCAGCTTAAGATGGCAGGAAAACTATGGCTACACCTTC | CASSLRWQENYGYTF
TRBJ1-6 | NA | NA | TRBV19 | TGTGCCAGTAGTATAGTTGGTGTCGGTAATTCACCCCTCCACTTT | CASSIVGVGNSPLHF
TRBJ2-3 | NA | NA | TRBV9 | TGTGCCAGCAGCTTGTGGGGGCGCACAGATACGCAGTATTTT | CASSLWGRTDTQYF
TRBJ1-5 | NA | NA | TRBV5-4 | TGTGCCAGCAGCGAGAGGGGGAGCAATCAGCCCCAGCATTTT | CASSERGSNQPQHF
TRBJ2-3 | TRBD2 | NA | TRBV6-6 | TGTGCCAGCAGTTATGCTAGCGGTAGCACAGATACGCAGTATTTT | CASSYASGSTDTQYF
TRBJ2-3 | NA | NA | TRBV4-3 | TGCGCCAGCAGCCCCCACAGGAGGGATACGCAGTATTTT | CASSPHRRDTQYF
TRBJ2-1 | NA | NA | TRBV12-2 | TGTGCAAGTCGCTTACGAGGGGGGGCAGCGGACAGGGCCTACAATGAGCAGTTCTTC | CASRLRGGAADRAYNEQFF
TRBJ1-2 | NA | once | TRBV7-2 | TGTGCCAGCAGCTTAGTAACTTCAGGGACCGGCTACACCTTC | CASSLVTSGTGYTF
TRBJ2-3 | NA | NA | TRBV18 | TGTGCCAGCTCACCAGGGGCAGGGACAGATACGCAGTATTTT | CASSPGAGTDTQYF
TRBJ2-7 | TRBD1 | medium-sized | TRBV7-2 | TGTGCCAGCAGCTCCTCCGGGACAGCCCCATACGAGCAGTACTTC | CASSSSGTAPYEQYF
TRBJ1-6 | NA | NA | TRBV7-2 | TGTGCCAGCAGCTTCTCTACAGGGAGCTCCTATAATTCACCCCTCCACTTT | CASSFSTGSSYNSPLHF
TRBJ2-3 | TRBD1 | NA | TRBV5-1 | TGCGCCAGCAGCTTGTTAGGGGGCGGGACAGATACGCAGTATTTT | CASSLLGGGTDTQYF
TRBJ1-1 | NA | NA | TRBV5-1 | TGCGCCAGCAGCTTGGCAGGAAACACTGAAGCTTTCTTT | CASSLAGNTEAFF
TRBJ2-1 | TRBD2 | NA | TRBV5-1 | TGCGCCAGCAGCTTACTAGCGGGCTATAGCTCCTACAATGAGCAGTTCTTC | CASSLLAGYSSYNEQFF
TRBJ2-6 | TRBD1 | NA | TRBV29-1 | TGCAGCGCGACCGGGACAGGGGGCTCTGGGGCCAACGTCCTGACTTTC | CSATGTGGSGANVLTF
TRBJ2-2 | NA | NA | TRBV11-1 | TGTGCCAGCAGCTTAGGGCGTAGGGACACCGGGGAGCTGTTTTTT | CASSLGRRDTGELFF
TRBJ2-3 | TRBD2 | NA | TRBV6-6 | TGTGCCAGCAGTTACGGGTTGAGCGGGGGAGAGGATACGCAGTATTTT | CASSYGLSGGEDTQYF
TRBJ1-1 | TRBD1 | NA | TRBV28 | TGTGCCAGCAGTTTAGTACAGGGGGCCACTGAAGCTTTCTTT | CASSLVQGATEAFF
TRBJ2-1 | TRBD1 | NA | TRBV6-5 | TGTGCCAGCAGTACAAGACAGGGGACCGCCAAGTTCTTC | CASSTRQGTAKFF
TRBJ1-2 | TRBD1 | NA | TRBV9 | TGTGCCAGCAGGGACGGGACAGGGTTTCTCAATTATGGCTACACCTTC | CASRDGTGFLNYGYTF
TRBJ2-7 | NA | NA | TRBV7-7 | TGTGCCAGCAGCCCCGGGGGCGCCTACGAGCAGTACTTC | CASSPGGAYEQYF
TRBJ2-2 | NA | few | TRBV30 | TGTGCCTGGAGTGTGTTGAACTTGAACACCGGGGAGCTGTTTTTT | CAWSVLNLNTGELFF